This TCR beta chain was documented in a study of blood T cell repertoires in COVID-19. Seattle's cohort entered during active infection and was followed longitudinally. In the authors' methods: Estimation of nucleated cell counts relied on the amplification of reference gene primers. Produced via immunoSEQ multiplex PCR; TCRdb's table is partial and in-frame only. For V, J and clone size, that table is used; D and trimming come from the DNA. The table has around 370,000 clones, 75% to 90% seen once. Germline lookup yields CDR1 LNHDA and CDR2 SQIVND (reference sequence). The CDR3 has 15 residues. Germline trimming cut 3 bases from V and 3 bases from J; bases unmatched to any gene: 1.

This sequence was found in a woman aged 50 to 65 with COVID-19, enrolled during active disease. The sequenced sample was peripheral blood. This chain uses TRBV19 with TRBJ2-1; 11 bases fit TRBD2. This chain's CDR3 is CASSIGTSGYNEQFF. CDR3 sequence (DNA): TGTGCCAGTAGTATCGGGACTAGCGGCTACAATGAGCAGTTCTTC. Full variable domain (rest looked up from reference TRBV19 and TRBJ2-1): DGGITQSPKYLFRKEGQNVTLSCEQNLNHDAMYWYRQDPGQGLRLIYYSQIVNDFQKGDIAEGYSVSREKKESFPLTVTSAQKNPTAFYLCASSIGTSGYNEQFFGPGTRLTVL.